One and the same sample provided the 15 T cell receptor beta chains below, sequenced in a study of molecular identifiers for immune sequencing clone quantification (dated by TCRdb to 2016 to 2019). The receptor library was made with PCR. The sequencing machine was an Illumina HiSeq 4000. TCRdb trimmed public reads at Q25 via fastp, called clones via MiXCR and kept in-frame beta chains. Every entry covers one CDR3 protein and lists the most common genes and DNA from its rows. The sample records about 510,000 distinct CDR3 sequences, roughly 23% of which are singletons. 0.7% to 1% of the sample belongs to the ten largest clones. The sequencing input was naive CD8+ T cells from blood, with Jurkat cell RNA spiked in. The label giving this sample's cell subset or site can be read as: FACS-sorted CD8+CD4-CCR7+CD45RA+ naive T cells. The receptor set was obtained from a human donor in good health. Some libraries in this study had Jurkat cell RNA spiked in.

This clonotype appeared a few times. This chain uses TRBV3-1 with TRBJ2-3; no clear D. Germline V gene sequence: CDR1 LGHDT, CDR2 YNNKEL (reference sequence). The V gene lost 2 bases and the J gene lost 6 bases, with 9 bases spanning the gap. CDR3 length: 13 residues. The DNA of the CDR3 is TGTGCCAGCAGCCAATTTACTACCGATACGCAGTATTTT. The encoded protein is CASSQFTTDTQYF.

The sample holds a few counts of this clonotype. The chain has TRBV9 and TRBJ2-7, with D perhaps matching TRBD2 (7 bases). Trimming took off 2 bases at V and 2 bases at J, with 14 bases between the two ends. The V gene's germline CDR1 is SGDLS and CDR2 YYNGEE. This CDR3 has 15 residues. Here the CDR3 reads CASSVGGGQAYEQYF. The CDR3 DNA reads as TGTGCCAGCAGCGTGGGGGGGGGCCAGGCCTACGAGCAGTACTTC. The full variable domain, completed using reference TRBV9 and TRBJ2-7, is DSGVTQTPKHLITATGQRVTLRCSPRSGDLSVYWYQQSLDQGLQFLIQYYNGEERAKGNILERFSAQQFPDLHSELNLSSLELGDSALYFCASSVGGGQAYEQYFGPGTRLTVT.

V and J are TRBV27 and TRBJ2-5; 8 nucleotides match TRBD2. CDR1 MNHEY and CDR2 SMNVEV come from the germline V gene (reference sequence). The junction had 5 bases not matched to a gene; V was cut back by 4 bases and J by 4 bases. The CDR3 length is 14 residues. This CDR3 reads CASSSGLALETQYF. The CDR3 bases are TGTGCCAGCAGTTCCGGACTAGCCCTAGAGACCCAGTACTTC.

This clonotype was seen ten or more times. DNA of the CDR3: TGTGCCACCTCCTCGGGGCAGCCCCAGCATTTT. Its protein product is CATSSGQPQHF. The chain links TRBV6-6 to TRBJ1-5; D uncertain. Germline CDR1 reads MNHNY; CDR2 reads SVGAGI (reference sequence). Trimming stripped 10 bases from V and 7 bases from J, with 11 bases between. The CDR3 contains 11 residues.

This clonotype was counted between two and nine times. The V call is TRBV13, the J call TRBJ2-7, with TRBD1 matching 10 bases. J was trimmed by 2 bases and V by 5 bases; bases with no gene match: 9. CDR3 size: 16 residues. Germline CDR1 and CDR2: PRHDT and FYEKMQ (reference sequence). CDR3 in DNA: TGTGCCAGCAGCGGGGAGAAGACAGGGGGCACCTACGAGCAGTACTTC. Translation gives CASSGEKTGGTYEQYF.

This clonotype has a handful of counts. The rearrangement joins TRBV5-1 to TRBJ2-2; 11 bases fit TRBD2. This CDR3 is built from 16 residues. With 4 bases clipped from V and 3 bases from J, the junction kept 5 bases outside the gene matches. From germline, CDR1 is SGHRS and CDR2 YFSETQ. DNA of the CDR3: TGCGCCAGCAGCCCGGGACTAGCGGAGCACACCGGGGAGCTGTTTTTT. It is translated as CASSPGLAEHTGELFF.

V gene TRBV18 combines with J gene TRBJ1-1, with D unresolved. Germline-derived CDR1 and CDR2 are KGHSH and LQKENI. The CDR3 spans 13 residues. Deletions cut 6 bases from V and 4 bases from J, with 12 bases between. The CDR3 bases are TGTGCCAGCTCTCAACTGGAGGGCACTGAAGCTTTCTTT. Protein sequence: CASSQLEGTEAFF. The full variable domain, rest sourced from reference TRBV18 and TRBJ1-1, is NAGVMQNPRHLVRRRGQEARLRCSPMKGHSHVYWYRQLPEEGLKFMVYLQKENIIDESGMPKERFSAEFPKEGPSILRIQQVVRGDSAAYFCASSQLEGTEAFFGQGTRLTVV.

This clonotype was seen once. The chain is built from TRBV6-5 and TRBJ2-2; 7 positions agree with TRBD1. The CDR3 has 15 amino acids. Trimming at V came to 7 bases and at J to 9 bases, leaving 14 bases not matched to a gene. The germline gives CDR1 MNHEY, CDR2 SVGAGI. CDR3 amino acids: CASTDLPGGARELFF. The CDR3, as DNA: TGTGCCAGCACCGACCTTCCAGGGGGAGCCAGGGAGCTGTTTTTT.

This clonotype was seen repeatedly, ten times or more. The V call is TRBV28, the J call TRBJ2-5; the match to TRBD2 covers 12 bases. The CDR3 is 16 amino acids. Germline V gene lookup returns CDR1 MDHEN and CDR2 SYDVKM. The junction had 11 bases not matched to a gene; V was cut back by 6 bases and J by 6 bases. The CDR3 bases are TGTGCCAGCAGCCCAGTGGGCCTAGCGGGAGGGAAGACCCAGTACTTC. It yields the protein CASSPVGLAGGKTQYF.

Many counts were recorded for this clonotype. This CDR3 is CASSSGLAGVTTDTQYF. The CDR3 bases are TGTGCCAGCAGCTCGGGACTAGCGGGGGTTACCACAGATACGCAGTATTTT. This sequence joins TRBV7-9 and TRBJ2-3, with TRBD2 identical over 14 bases. This CDR3 has 17 residues. Germline V CDR1 and CDR2: SEHNR, FQNEAQ (reference sequence). Trimming removed 4 bases from V and 2 bases from J; junction bases left unmatched: 5.

There are many counts of this clonotype. This sequence joins TRBV5-6 and TRBJ2-4; no definite D call. There are 14 residues in the CDR3. V lost 1 base and J lost 8, with 13 bases in between. Germline CDR1 is SGHDT and CDR2 is YYEEEE. As DNA, the CDR3 is TGTGCCAGCAGCTTGAGCTACGAGGACCACATTCAGTACTTC. Its translation is CASSLSYEDHIQYF.

This clonotype appeared a few times. This chain uses TRBV4-1 with TRBJ2-2; 12 bases line up with TRBD2. CDR3 length equals 16 residues. Trimming at V came to 4 bases and at J to 8 bases, leaving 8 bases not matched to a gene. Looked up from germline, CDR1 is MGHRA and CDR2 is YSYEKL. CDR3 loop: CASSPATSGRRGELFF. Written as DNA, the CDR3 is TGCGCCAGCAGCCCCGCGACTAGCGGGAGAAGGGGGGAGCTGTTTTTT.

This clonotype was detected only a few times. The rearrangement joins TRBV13 to TRBJ2-5; 9 nucleotides line up with TRBD1. V shed 1 base, J shed 5 bases, and the junction held 8 bases outside the gene matches. CDR1 and CDR2 (germline): PRHDT, FYEKMQ (reference sequence). The CDR3 contains 16 residues. CDR3 amino acids: CASSLVRTGVSETQYF. The CDR3 nucleotides are TGTGCCAGCAGCTTAGTACGGACAGGGGTTTCGGAGACCCAGTACTTC.

In this sample, this clonotype turned up many times. This chain links TRBV6-6 with TRBJ2-7; TRBD1 matches at 8 bases. After removal of 5 bases from V and 4 bases from J, the junction contained 4 bases not matched to a gene. Germline loops: CDR1 MNHNY, CDR2 SVGAGI (reference sequence). The CDR3 contains 13 residues. CDR3 sequence reads: CASSPDREYEQYF. In DNA, the CDR3 is TGTGCCAGCAGTCCGGACAGGGAGTACGAGCAGTACTTC.

The chain recombines TRBV27 with TRBJ1-4; D is uncertain. The V end was cut by 5 bases, the J end by 6 bases, with 10 bases between. CDR3 length: 13 residues. Germline CDR1 is MNHEY and CDR2 is SMNVEV (reference sequence). The CDR3 bases are TGTGCCAGCAGTATAGTCAAGGATGAAAAACTGTTTTTT. This codes for CASSIVKDEKLFF.